The 5 T cell receptor beta chains below all came from one sample that was sequenced in a study of blood T cell repertoires in COVID-19. The protocol was immunoSEQ multiplex PCR, while the TCRdb copy is restricted to in-frame clones and leaves out a portion. The repertoire holds approximately 140,000 clones, with around 87% as singletons. Sequenced sample: PBMCs or T cells enriched from blood (not recorded which). All receptors come from a middle-aged woman who had been exposed to COVID-19.

The V call is TRBV7-9, the J call TRBJ2-4; maybe TRBD1 (5 bases). V was cut by 2 bases and J by 5 bases, with 13 bases left in between. The CDR3 loop spans 15 amino acids. Germline lookup yields CDR1 SEHNR and CDR2 FQNEAQ (reference sequence). CDR3 sequence (DNA): TGTGCCAGCAGCTTAAGCCAGGGTCTCCAAAACATTCAGTACTTC. Amino acids: CASSLSQGLQNIQYF. The whole variable domain, remainder taken from reference TRBV7-9 and TRBJ2-4, is DTGVSQNPRHKITKRGQNVTFRCDPISEHNRLYWYRQTLGQGPEFLTYFQNEAQLEKSRLLSDRFSAERPKGSFSTLEIQRTEQGDSAMYLCASSLSQGLQNIQYFGAGTRLSVL.

This chain joins TRBV21-1 and TRBJ2-5; the table calls TRBD2, which could not be checked here. TRBV21-1 is termed a pseudogene. This CDR3 is built from 14 residues. CDR3 nucleotides: TGTGCCAGCAGCAAAAGGGGGGGCCAAGAGACCCAGTACTTC. Translated: CASSKRGGQETQYF.

The V gene is TRBV6-6, the J gene TRBJ1-2; the D gene is possibly TRBD1 (5 bases). This CDR3 spans 13 amino acids. V gave up 11 bases and J gave up 4 bases, with 17 bases separating them. The germline CDR1 and CDR2 sequences are MNHNY and SVGAGI (reference sequence). The CDR3 region has the DNA TGTGCCTCTCAGGGTGGCACAGTCTATGGCTACACCTTC. Translation gives CASQGGTVYGYTF.

J is TRBJ2-1 and V is TRBV28; 10 nucleotides line up with TRBD1. The CDR3 consists of 16 residues. Trimming removed 1 base from V and 6 bases from J; junction bases left unmatched: 6. CDR1 is MDHEN, CDR2 SYDVKM, per germline. CDR3 region: CASSLLGQGQGNEQFF. The DNA for the CDR3 is TGTGCCAGCAGTTTATTGGGACAGGGGCAAGGCAATGAGCAGTTCTTC.

This sequence joins TRBV28 and TRBJ2-7; 9 bases map to TRBD1. The CDR3 is 15 amino acids. The junction had 7 bases not matched to a gene; V was cut back by 5 bases and J by 2 bases. Germline CDR1 MDHEN, CDR2 SYDVKM. Here the CDR3 reads CASSLGTGSPYEQYF. Written as DNA, the CDR3 is TGTGCCAGCAGTCTCGGGACAGGGAGCCCCTACGAGCAGTACTTC.